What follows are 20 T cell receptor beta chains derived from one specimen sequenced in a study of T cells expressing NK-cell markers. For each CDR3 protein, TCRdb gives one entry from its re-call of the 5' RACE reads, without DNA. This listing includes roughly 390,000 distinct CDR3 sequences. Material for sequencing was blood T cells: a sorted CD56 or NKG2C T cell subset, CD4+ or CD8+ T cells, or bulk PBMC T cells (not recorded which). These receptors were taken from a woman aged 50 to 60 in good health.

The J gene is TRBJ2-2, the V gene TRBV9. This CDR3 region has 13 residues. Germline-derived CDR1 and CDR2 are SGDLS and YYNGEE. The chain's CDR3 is CASDGANTGELFF.

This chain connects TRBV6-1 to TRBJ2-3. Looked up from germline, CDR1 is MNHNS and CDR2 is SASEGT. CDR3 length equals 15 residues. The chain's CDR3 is CASSSTVLNTDTQYF.

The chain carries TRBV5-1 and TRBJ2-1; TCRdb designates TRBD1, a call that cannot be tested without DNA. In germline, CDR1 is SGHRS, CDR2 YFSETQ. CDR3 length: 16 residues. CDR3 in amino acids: CASTSRGGGSYNEQFF.

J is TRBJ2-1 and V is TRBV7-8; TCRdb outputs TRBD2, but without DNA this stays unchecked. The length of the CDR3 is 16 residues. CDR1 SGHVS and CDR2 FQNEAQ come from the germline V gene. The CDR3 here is CASSSTSGSIVNEQFF.

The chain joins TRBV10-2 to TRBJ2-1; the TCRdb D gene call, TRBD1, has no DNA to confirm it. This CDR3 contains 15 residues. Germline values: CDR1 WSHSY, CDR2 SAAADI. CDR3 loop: CASSELRDSTREQFF.

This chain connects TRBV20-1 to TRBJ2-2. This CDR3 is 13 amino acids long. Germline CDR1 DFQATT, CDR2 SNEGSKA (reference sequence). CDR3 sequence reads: CSARILDTGELFF.

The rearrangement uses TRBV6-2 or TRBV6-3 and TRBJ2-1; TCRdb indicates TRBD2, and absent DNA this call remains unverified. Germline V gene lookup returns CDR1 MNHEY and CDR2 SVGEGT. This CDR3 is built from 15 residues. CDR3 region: CASTHGGSGGNEQFF.

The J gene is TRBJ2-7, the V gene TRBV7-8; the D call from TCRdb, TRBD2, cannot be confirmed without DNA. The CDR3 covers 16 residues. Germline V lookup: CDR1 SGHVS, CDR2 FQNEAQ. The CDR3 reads CASSLALGLAAYEQYF.

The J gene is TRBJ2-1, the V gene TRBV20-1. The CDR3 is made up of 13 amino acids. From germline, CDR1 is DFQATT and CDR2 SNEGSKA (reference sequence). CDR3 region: CSASLFATIEQFF.

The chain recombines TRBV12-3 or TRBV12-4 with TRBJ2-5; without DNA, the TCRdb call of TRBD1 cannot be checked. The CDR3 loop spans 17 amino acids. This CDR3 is CASSPFVQEPLNETQYF.

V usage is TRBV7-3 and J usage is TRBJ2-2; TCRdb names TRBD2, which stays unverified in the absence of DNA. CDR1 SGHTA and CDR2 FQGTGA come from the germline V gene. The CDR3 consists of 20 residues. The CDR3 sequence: CASSLLASGRGFANTGELFF.

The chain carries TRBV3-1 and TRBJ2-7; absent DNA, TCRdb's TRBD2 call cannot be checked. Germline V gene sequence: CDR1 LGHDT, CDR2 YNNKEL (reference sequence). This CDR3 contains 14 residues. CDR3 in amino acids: CASSPISGSYEQYF.

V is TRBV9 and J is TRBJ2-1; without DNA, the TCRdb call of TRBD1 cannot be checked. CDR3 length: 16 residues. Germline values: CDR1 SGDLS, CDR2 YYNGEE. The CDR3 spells CASSVWGLSSYNEQFF.

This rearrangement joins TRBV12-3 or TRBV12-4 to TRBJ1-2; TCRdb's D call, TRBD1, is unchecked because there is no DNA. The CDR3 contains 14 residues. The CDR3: CASSSLNFNYGYTF.

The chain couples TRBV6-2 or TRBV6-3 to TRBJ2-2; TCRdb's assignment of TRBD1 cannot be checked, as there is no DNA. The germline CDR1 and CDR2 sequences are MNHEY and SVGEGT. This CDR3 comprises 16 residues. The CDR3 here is CASTPPGTTHTGELFF.

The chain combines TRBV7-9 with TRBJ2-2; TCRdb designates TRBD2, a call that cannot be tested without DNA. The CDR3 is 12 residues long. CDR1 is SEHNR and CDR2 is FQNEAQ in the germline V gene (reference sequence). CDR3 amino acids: CASESRTGELFF.

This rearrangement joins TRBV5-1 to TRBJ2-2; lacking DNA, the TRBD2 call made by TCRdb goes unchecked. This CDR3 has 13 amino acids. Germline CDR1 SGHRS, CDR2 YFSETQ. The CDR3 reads CASVRAGTGELFF.

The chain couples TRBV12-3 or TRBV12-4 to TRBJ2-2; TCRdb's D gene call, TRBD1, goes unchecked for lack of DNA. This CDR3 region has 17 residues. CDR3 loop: CASGPGTGVGNTGELFF.

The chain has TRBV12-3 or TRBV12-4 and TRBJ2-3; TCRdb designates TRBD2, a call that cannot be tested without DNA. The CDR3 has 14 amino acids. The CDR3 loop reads CASSSTGAADTQYF.

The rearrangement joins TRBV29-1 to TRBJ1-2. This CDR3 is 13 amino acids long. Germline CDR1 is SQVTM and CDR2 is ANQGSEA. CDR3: CSVEDRGSGGYTF.